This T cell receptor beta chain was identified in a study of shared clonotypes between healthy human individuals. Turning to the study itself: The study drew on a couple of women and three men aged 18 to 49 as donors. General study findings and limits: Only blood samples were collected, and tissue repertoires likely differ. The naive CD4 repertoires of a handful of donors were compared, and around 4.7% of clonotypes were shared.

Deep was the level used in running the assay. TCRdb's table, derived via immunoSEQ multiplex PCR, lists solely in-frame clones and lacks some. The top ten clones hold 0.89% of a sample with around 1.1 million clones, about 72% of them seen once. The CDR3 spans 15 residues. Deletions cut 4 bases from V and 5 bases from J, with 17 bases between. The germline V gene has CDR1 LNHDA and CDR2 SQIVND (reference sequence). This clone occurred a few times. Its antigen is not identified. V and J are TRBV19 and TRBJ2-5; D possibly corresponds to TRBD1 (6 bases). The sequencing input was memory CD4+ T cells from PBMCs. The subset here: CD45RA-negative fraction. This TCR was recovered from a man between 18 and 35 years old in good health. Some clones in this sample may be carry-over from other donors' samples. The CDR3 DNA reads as TGTGCCAGTAGTAACCCCGCCAGGGGAAGGGAGACCCAGTACTTC. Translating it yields CASSNPARGRETQYF.